These 29 T cell receptor beta chains were sequenced from one sample in a study of T cells in narcolepsy. TCRdb's table, derived via immunoSEQ multiplex PCR, lists solely in-frame clones and lacks some. This table holds around 20,000 clones, about 91% found once. Sample: CD45RA- memory CD4+ T cells from PBMCs. The receptor source for this set is a human donor with narcolepsy.

V gene TRBV9 combines with J gene TRBJ2-2; 7 bases line up with TRBD2. The ends lost 4 bases at V and 3 bases at J; junction bases unmatched: 6. The length of the CDR3 is 15 residues. Germline V gives CDR1 SGDLS, CDR2 YYNGEE. The CDR3 is CASSLLGGDTGELFF. DNA for the CDR3: TGTGCCAGCAGCCTTCTGGGAGGGGACACCGGGGAGCTGTTTTTT.

This CDR3 reads CASSFRQGARNEQFF. CDR3 nucleotide sequence: TGTGCCAGCAGCTTCCGACAGGGGGCAAGGAATGAGCAGTTCTTC. The chain uses TRBV5-4 and TRBJ2-1; 10 bases are shared with TRBD1. Losses at the gene ends were 2 bases for V and 7 bases for J; bases not matched to a gene: 6. CDR3 length equals 15 residues. Germline-derived CDR1 and CDR2 are SGHNT and YYREEE (reference sequence).

CDR3: CATRKYDTQYF. The CDR3 region has the DNA TGTGCCACCCGGAAATATGATACGCAGTATTTT. This chain connects TRBV27 to TRBJ2-3; D unresolved. This CDR3 has 11 amino acids. Germline V lookup: CDR1 MNHEY, CDR2 SMNVEV (reference sequence). V was pared by 10 bases and J by 6 bases, with 11 bases between.

V gene TRBV4-1 combines with J gene TRBJ2-7; maybe TRBD1 (5 bases). CDR1 is MGHRA, CDR2 YSYEKL, per germline. Trimming cost V 1 base and J 2 bases, with 15 bases left between them. The CDR3 covers 16 residues. The CDR3 protein is CASSQGLGPPPYEQYF. CDR3 in DNA: TGCGCCAGCAGCCAAGGATTGGGGCCCCCCCCCTACGAGCAGTACTTC.

The chain is built from TRBV19 and TRBJ1-2; D is uncertain. CDR1 and CDR2 (germline): LNHDA, SQIVND (reference sequence). The V end was cut by 5 bases, the J end by 8 bases, with 18 bases between. The CDR3 is 14 amino acids. In DNA form, the CDR3 reads TGTGCCAGTAGTCCCTTGGAAGGTCAAAGGGGCTACACCTTC. It encodes CASSPLEGQRGYTF.

The chain couples TRBV19 to TRBJ2-1, with D perhaps assigned TRBD1 or TRBD2 (5 bases each). Trimming pared 3 bases from V and 3 bases from J, leaving 15 bases between. CDR3 length equals 16 residues. CDR1 is LNHDA, CDR2 SQIVND, per germline (reference sequence). CDR3 nucleotides: TGTGCCAGTAGTATGTGGGACCCAACAGACTACAATGAGCAGTTCTTC. This gives the protein CASSMWDPTDYNEQFF.

This clone was observed once. V gene TRBV5-1 combines with J gene TRBJ2-5; 7 nucleotides align to TRBD2. The V segment lost 0 bases and the J segment 1 base; nucleotides outside the gene matches: 3. The length of the CDR3 is 15 residues. Germline lookup yields CDR1 SGHRS and CDR2 YFSETQ. CDR3 nucleotides: TGCGCCAGCAGCTTGGCTTGGGGGGGCCAAGAGACCCAGTACTTC. Amino acids: CASSLAWGGQETQYF.

The chain has TRBV30 and TRBJ1-4; 9 bases are shared with TRBD1. There are 14 residues in the CDR3. Germline values: CDR1 GTSNPN, CDR2 SVGIG (reference sequence). V shed 3 bases and J 7 bases; nucleotides not matched to a gene: 6. CDR3 region: CAWSGTGNGEKLFF. In DNA form, the CDR3 reads TGTGCCTGGAGCGGGACAGGGAACGGTGAAAAACTGTTTTTT.

This clone has a single count. The rearrangement links TRBV7-2 to TRBJ2-5; 9 bases fit TRBD2. This CDR3 has 15 amino acids. Trimming cost V 3 bases and J 1 base; bases outside gene matches: 3. CDR1 and CDR2 (germline): SGHTA, FQGNSA. CDR3 amino acids: CASSLGGRAQETQYF. CDR3 DNA sequence: TGTGCCAGCAGCTTGGGCGGGAGGGCCCAAGAGACCCAGTACTTC.

V is TRBV7-2 and J is TRBJ1-5, with D possibly matching TRBD1 (6 bases). The CDR3 is 16 residues long. Looked up from germline, CDR1 is SGHTA and CDR2 is FQGNSA. V lost 2 bases, J lost 0 bases, and 11 bases lay in between. CDR3 sequence: CASSLWTDYSNQPQHF. Written as DNA, the CDR3 is TGTGCCAGCAGCTTATGGACAGACTATAGCAATCAGCCCCAGCATTTT.

The rearrangement joins TRBV7-2 to TRBJ2-1, with D possibly being TRBD1 (5 bases). CDR3 length: 12 amino acids. Germline values: CDR1 SGHTA, CDR2 FQGNSA. V lost 5 bases, J lost 10 bases, and 12 bases lay in between. The CDR3, as DNA: TGTGCCAGCAGCCCCCCAACAGGAGAGCAGTTCTTC. Amino acid sequence: CASSPPTGEQFF.

This chain connects TRBV2 to TRBJ2-1; a possible D gene is TRBD2 (5 bases). The V end was cut by 6 bases, the J end by 1 base, with 13 bases between. Looked up from germline, CDR1 is SNHLY and CDR2 is FYNNEI. The CDR3 contains 15 residues. Here the CDR3 reads CASSGESGSYNEQFF. The CDR3 region has the DNA TGTGCCAGCAGCGGGGAGTCTGGGTCCTACAATGAGCAGTTCTTC.

The chain joins TRBV19 to TRBJ1-1; D is unclear. V was shortened by 2 bases and J by 1 base, with 11 bases between the two germline ends. Germline-derived CDR1 and CDR2 are LNHDA and SQIVND (reference sequence). The CDR3 consists of 15 residues. CDR3 in amino acids: CASSITPRRNTEAFF. The CDR3 nucleotides are TGTGCCAGTAGTATAACCCCTAGGCGGAACACTGAAGCTTTCTTT. Full variable domain (remainder filled in from reference TRBV19 and TRBJ1-1): DGGITQSPKYLFRKEGQNVTLSCEQNLNHDAMYWYRQDPGQGLRLIYYSQIVNDFQKGDIAEGYSVSREKKESFPLTVTSAQKNPTAFYLCASSITPRRNTEAFFGQGTRLTVV.

The chain joins TRBV15 to TRBJ2-7; the D is unclear. Deletions cut 1 base from V and 2 bases from J, with 6 bases between. The CDR3 length is 13 residues. CDR1 LNHNV and CDR2 YYDKDF come from the germline V gene (reference sequence). The CDR3 is CATSRVAPYEQYF. The CDR3 DNA is TGTGCCACCAGCAGAGTGGCGCCCTACGAGCAGTACTTC.

The rearrangement uses TRBV18 and TRBJ2-4, with D tentatively TRBD2 (5 bases). The CDR3 length is 15 residues. Trimming shortened V by 2 bases and J by 12 bases, and 20 bases separated the two germline ends. Per germline, CDR1 KGHSH and CDR2 LQKENI. The CDR3 sequence is CASSPRETPTINQYF. In DNA, the CDR3 is TGTGCCAGCTCACCAAGGGAGACACCAACTATTAATCAGTACTTC.

CDR3: CASSLGLAQTGELFF. DNA for the CDR3: TGTGCCAGCAGTCTAGGACTAGCGCAGACCGGGGAGCTGTTTTTT. The genes are TRBV7-2 and TRBJ2-2; 9 nucleotides line up with TRBD2. Germline-derived CDR1 and CDR2 are SGHTA and FQGNSA. V shed 6 bases and J 5 bases; nucleotides not matched to a gene: 7. The CDR3 covers 15 residues.

V usage is TRBV6-1 and J usage is TRBJ1-2; 8 bases are shared with TRBD1. Trimming removed 7 bases from V and 0 bases from J; junction bases left unmatched: 7. This CDR3 contains 15 residues. CDR1 and CDR2 from the germline V gene are MNHNS and SASEGT. CDR3 bases: TGTGCCAGCACCTTAGGACAGGGCTCTAACTATGGCTACACCTTC. This encodes CASTLGQGSNYGYTF.

The V and J genes are TRBV4-2 and TRBJ2-5; weak D call: TRBD2 (6 bases). CDR1 LGHNA and CDR2 YNFKEQ come from the germline V gene. The CDR3 has 16 amino acids. With 1 base removed from V and 1 base from J, the gap between germline ends came to 13 bases. This CDR3 reads CASSQVADGGQETQYF. The CDR3 DNA sequence: TGTGCCAGCAGCCAAGTAGCCGACGGGGGCCAAGAGACCCAGTACTTC.

The J gene is TRBJ1-2, the V gene TRBV5-1; D possibly corresponds to TRBD1 (5 bases). This CDR3 is built from 15 residues. Trimming took 4 bases from V and 4 from J, leaving 17 bases between them. Germline values: CDR1 SGHRS, CDR2 YFSETQ. CDR3 coding DNA: TGCGCCAGCAGCGTCATGGCCGGGGCCTCCTATGGCTACACCTTC. Its protein product is CASSVMAGASYGYTF. Using reference TRBV5-1 and TRBJ1-2 for the parts outside the CDR3, the full variable domain is KAGVTQTPRYLIKTRGQQVTLSCSPISGHRSVSWYQQTPGQGLQFLFEYFSETQRNKGNFPGRFSGRQFSNSRSEMNVSTLELGDSALYLCASSVMAGASYGYTFGSGTRLTVV.

This clone was detected once. The V gene is TRBV11-2, the J gene TRBJ2-7; tentative D call: TRBD2 (6 bases). The CDR3 is made up of 14 amino acids. CDR1 SGHAT and CDR2 FQNNGV come from the germline V gene. Trimming stripped 5 bases from V and 4 bases from J, with 15 bases between. In nucleotides, the CDR3 is TGTGCCAGCAGCCCCGGACTATGGTCTTACGAGCAGTACTTC. Translation: CASSPGLWSYEQYF.

DNA for the CDR3: TGTGCCAGCAGCCCGATCGACAGGCCCTACGAGCAGTACTTC. As protein: CASSPIDRPYEQYF. V is TRBV7-9 and J is TRBJ2-7, with D perhaps TRBD1 (6 bases). Germline V CDR1 and CDR2: SEHNR, FQNEAQ (reference sequence). V was shortened by 5 bases and J by 2 bases, with 13 bases between the two germline ends. The CDR3 covers 14 residues.

This chain connects TRBV19 to TRBJ2-1, with 13 nucleotides matching TRBD2. Germline V lookup: CDR1 LNHDA, CDR2 SQIVND (reference sequence). After removal of 4 bases from V and 2 bases from J, the junction contained 5 bases not matched to a gene. This CDR3 region has 17 residues. CDR3 amino acids: CASSTTGTSGTYNEQFF. The CDR3 nucleotides read TGTGCCAGTAGTACTACTGGGACTAGCGGGACCTACAATGAGCAGTTCTTC. Looking up the rest from reference TRBV19 and TRBJ2-1 gives the full variable domain: DGGITQSPKYLFRKEGQNVTLSCEQNLNHDAMYWYRQDPGQGLRLIYYSQIVNDFQKGDIAEGYSVSREKKESFPLTVTSAQKNPTAFYLCASSTTGTSGTYNEQFFGPGTRLTVL.

CDR3 in DNA: TGTGCCAGCTCACCCCCCCCGGGGGGCCAGAACTATGGCTACACCTTC. It translates to CASSPPPGGQNYGYTF. V and J are TRBV18 and TRBJ1-2, with TRBD1 as a possible D gene (6 bases). The ends were cut back, 3 bases at V and 2 bases at J, with 16 bases in the middle. The CDR3 contains 16 residues. Germline lookup yields CDR1 KGHSH and CDR2 LQKENI.

V is TRBV10-3 and J is TRBJ1-4, with TRBD1 identical over 7 bases. CDR3 length: 14 amino acids. Germline trimming cut 3 bases from V and 2 bases from J; bases unmatched to any gene: 0. CDR1 and CDR2 from the germline V gene are ENHRY and SYGVKD. The CDR3 DNA follows: TGTGCCATCAGTGAACAGGGGACTAATGAAAAACTGTTTTTT. It codes for CAISEQGTNEKLFF.

The rearrangement uses TRBV10-3 and TRBJ2-3; D might be TRBD1 (6 bases). Trimming cost V 10 bases and J 4 bases, with 12 bases left between them. The CDR3 extends over 12 amino acids. From germline, CDR1 is ENHRY and CDR2 SYGVKD. The CDR3 coding sequence is TGTGCCACAAGACAGGCCGCAGATACGCAGTATTTT. This sequence encodes CATRQAADTQYF.

The chain joins TRBV11-2 to TRBJ1-2; D remains unclear. CDR3 length equals 13 residues. V lost 0 bases and J lost 6, with 8 bases in between. Germline V gives CDR1 SGHAT, CDR2 FQNNGV. The CDR3 DNA follows: TGTGCCAGCAGCTTAGAGAGGGTTCATGGCTACACCTTC. It is translated as CASSLERVHGYTF.

CDR3 bases: TGTGCCAGCAGTTCACCCAGCAAGAACACTGAAGCTTTCTTT. Encoded protein: CASSSPSKNTEAFF. The chain recombines TRBV28 with TRBJ1-1; no clear D. The CDR3 has 14 residues. CDR1 and CDR2 from the germline V gene are MDHEN and SYDVKM. V was trimmed by 4 bases and J by 1 base, leaving 10 bases between them.

The CDR3 here is CASSPGQVEKLFF. In nucleotides, the CDR3 is TGTGCCAGCAGCCCTGGACAGGTTGAAAAACTGTTTTTT. The V call is TRBV7-6, the J call TRBJ1-4; 7 nucleotides match TRBD1. CDR3 size: 13 residues. Per germline, CDR1 SGHVS and CDR2 FNYEAQ. Losses at the gene ends were 5 bases for V and 7 bases for J; bases not matched to a gene: 4. Variable domain in full (rest from reference TRBV7-6 and TRBJ1-4): GAGVSQSPRYKVTKRGQDVALRCDPISGHVSLYWYRQALGQGPEFLTYFNYEAQQDKSGLPNDRFSAERPEGSISTLTIQRTEQRDSAMYRCASSPGQVEKLFFGSGTQLSVL.

DNA for the CDR3: TGTGCCAGCAGCTTGTCCGGCACTAACTATGGCTACACCTTC. Amino acids: CASSLSGTNYGYTF. The V and J genes are TRBV5-5 and TRBJ1-2, with no clear D. This CDR3 has 14 residues. The V and J ends lost 1 base and 0 bases respectively, with 7 bases between them. Germline values: CDR1 SGHKS, CDR2 YYEKEE (reference sequence).